This T cell receptor (beta chain) was recorded in a study of regulatory T cells in long-lasting Graves disease. Relying on iRepertoire HTBI primers and Arm-PCR of CDR3 regions, the team built TCR beta libraries. TCRdb itself ran the multiplex PCR reads through MiXCR, one entry per CDR3 protein. The table has around 460,000 distinct CDR3 sequences, 20% to 25% seen once. This sample's time point: persistent/refractory GD, antithyroid drugs over 5 years with positive TRAb. TCR sequences were obtained from RNA taken from PBMCs. The source of the patients was an endocrinology department in Xi'an, China. The CDR3 totals 14 residues. Germline CDR1 reads ENHRY; CDR2 reads SYGVKD. The V end was cut by 3 bases, the J end by 10 bases, with 16 bases between.

The clonotype comes from a female donor with Graves disease. This chain uses TRBV10-3 with TRBJ2-1; D call uncertain. Sequenced here: peripheral blood mononuclear cells (PBMCs), sampled when the disease was refractory, from a patient treated with antithyroid drugs. The CDR3 nucleotides read TGTGCCATCAGTGACGGCGTGGCCTCGGTGGAGCAGTTCTTC. Its translation: CAISDGVASVEQFF.